The next 8 T cell receptor beta chains were all read from a single sample in a study of cytomegalovirus exposure and HLA in healthy donors. PCR primers comprised 60 Vbeta and 13 Jbeta primers. Only in-frame clones appear in the TCRdb table, and some are missing; sequencing was by immunoSEQ multiplex PCR. Of some 100,000 clones in the sample, over 70% were seen once. The material sequenced was PBMCs. These receptors all stem from a man aged 45-60 years in good health and CMV-seronegative.

This clone showed up just once. The J gene is TRBJ1-1, the V gene TRBV19; D not certain. Trimming took off 5 bases at V and 1 base at J, with 11 bases between the two ends. The CDR3 is 14 amino acids. Germline lookup yields CDR1 LNHDA and CDR2 SQIVND (reference sequence). The CDR3 nucleotides read TGTGCCAGTAGTGTCACAGTCACGAACACTGAAGCTTTCTTT. This encodes CASSVTVTNTEAFF.

This clone has just a few counts. V gene TRBV14 combines with J gene TRBJ1-2, with TRBD1 matching over 10 bases. Trimming cost V 9 bases and J 9 bases; bases outside gene matches: 13. Germline values: CDR1 SGHDN, CDR2 FVKESK. The CDR3 length is 14 residues. The CDR3 is CASVSGTGDRSYTF. CDR3 DNA: TGTGCCAGTGTTTCCGGGACAGGGGATCGGAGCTACACCTTC.

The CDR3 reads CASSQDSRSNQPQHF. The CDR3 nucleotides read TGCGCCAGCAGCCAAGATTCCCGTAGCAATCAGCCCCAGCATTTT. The chain links TRBV4-3 to TRBJ1-5; unclear D gene. There are 15 residues in the CDR3. The germline V and J ends were trimmed by 0 bases and 0 bases, with 6 bases remaining between them. The germline CDR1 and CDR2 sequences are LGHNA and YSLEER.

The chain recombines TRBV28 with TRBJ2-5, with 8 bases lining up with TRBD2. Germline-derived CDR1 and CDR2 are MDHEN and SYDVKM. The length of the CDR3 is 13 residues. Trimming cost V 4 bases and J 8 bases; bases outside gene matches: 6. CDR3 nucleotides: TGTGCCAGCAGTTCCACTAGCGGAACAACCCAGTACTTC. Its translation: CASSSTSGTTQYF.

The chain couples TRBV4-1 to TRBJ2-7; 8 bases map to TRBD2. Per germline, CDR1 MGHRA and CDR2 YSYEKL. This CDR3 spans 19 amino acids. Trimming cost V 4 bases and J 5 bases; bases outside gene matches: 22. The DNA of the CDR3 is TGCGCCAGCAGCCCACGCGACTGGTCCTCAGCGGGGGTTAGGAACGAGCAGTACTTC. As protein: CASSPRDWSSAGVRNEQYF.

V gene TRBV11-3 combines with J gene TRBJ1-1; D unclear. The length of the CDR3 is 14 residues. From germline, CDR1 is SGHNT and CDR2 YENEEA. V gave up 2 bases and J gave up 4 bases, with 11 bases separating them. The CDR3 is CASSLRSLSTEAFF. The CDR3 DNA reads TGTGCCAGCAGCTTACGCTCTCTGAGCACTGAAGCTTTCTTT.

V usage is TRBV28 and J usage is TRBJ2-7; TRBD2 is a possible D gene (5 bases). Germline V gene data show CDR1 as MDHEN and CDR2 as SYDVKM. This CDR3 is built from 14 residues. V lost 5 bases to trimming and J lost 4 bases, with 15 bases between them. The CDR3 loop is CASSKPLALYEQYF. CDR3 in DNA: TGTGCCAGCAGTAAGCCGCTAGCACTTTACGAGCAGTACTTC.

V is TRBV5-5 and J is TRBJ1-2, with 9 nucleotides matching TRBD1. This CDR3 has 13 residues. Trimming cost V 3 bases and J 7 bases; bases outside gene matches: 4. Germline lookup yields CDR1 SGHKS and CDR2 YYEKEE (reference sequence). CDR3 in DNA: TGTGCCAGCAGCTGGACAGGGGAAGGTGGCTACACCTTC. This gives the protein CASSWTGEGGYTF.